This T cell receptor (beta chain) was documented in a study of control samples from healthy donors and cancer patients. The assay was immunoSEQ multiplex PCR, and TCRdb's table has in-frame clones only and misses some. The sample shows roughly 140,000 clones, 89% of them seen only once. CDR1 is ENHRY, CDR2 SYGVKD, per germline. The length of the CDR3 is 14 residues. V dropped 7 bases and J dropped 7; count of bases not matched to a gene: 9. The sample holds one count of this clone. The sequence was collected from a man aged 25 to 45 in good health. Sequencing was carried out using blood. The V call is TRBV10-3, the J call TRBJ2-1, with 8 positions matching TRBD2. The CDR3 spells CAITPSGGGNEQFF. In nucleotides, the CDR3 is TGTGCCATCACCCCCTCGGGGGGGGGTAATGAGCAGTTCTTC.